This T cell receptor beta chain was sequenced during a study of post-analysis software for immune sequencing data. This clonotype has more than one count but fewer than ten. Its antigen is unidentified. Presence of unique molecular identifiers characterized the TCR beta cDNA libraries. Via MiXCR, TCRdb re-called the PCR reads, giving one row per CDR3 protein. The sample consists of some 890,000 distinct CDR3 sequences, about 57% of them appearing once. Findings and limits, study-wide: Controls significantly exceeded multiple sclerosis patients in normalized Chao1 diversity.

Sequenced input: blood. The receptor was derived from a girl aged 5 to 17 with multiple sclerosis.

The CDR3 region is CASSPYSAETQYF. The CDR3 DNA reads as TGCGCCAGCAGCCCGTATTCTGCGGAGACCCAGTACTTC. V usage is TRBV4-1 and J usage is TRBJ2-5; no reliable D call. V lost 4 bases and J 5 bases, leaving 11 bases between the germline ends. Germline-derived CDR1 and CDR2 are MGHRA and YSYEKL. CDR3 length: 13 residues.